The T cell receptor beta chain under discussion was sequenced for a study of shared clonotypes between healthy human individuals. Assay used: immunoSEQ multiplex PCR; TCRdb lists only in-frame clones, some missing. The sample lists roughly 1,600,000 clones, about 98.5% seen once, with 0.36% in the top ten. On this clone: Antigen: not known.

Overall study results and limits: Memory subsets generally showed smaller estimated richness than naive subsets did.

This CDR3 has 13 amino acids. The germline gives CDR1 MDHEN, CDR2 SYDVKM. Trimming removed 10 bases from V and 4 bases from J, with 13 bases in between. This clonotype was obtained from a man aged 25-45 years in good health. V and J are TRBV28 and TRBJ2-2; possible D gene TRBD1, 6 bases. Input material: naive CD4+ T cells sorted from blood. Subset of the sample: CD45RA+ positively selected. The CDR3 is CAIRGHSTGELFF. The CDR3 coding sequence is TGTGCCATAAGGGGACATTCCACCGGGGAGCTGTTTTTT. The full variable domain, in which reference TRBV28 and TRBJ2-2 provide the parts outside the CDR3, is DVKVTQSSRYLVKRTGEKVFLECVQDMDHENMFWYRQDPGLGLRLIYFSYDVKMKEKGDIPEGYSVSREKKERFSLILESASTNQTSMYLCAIRGHSTGELFFGEGSRLTVL.